Listed below are T cell receptor beta chains from one sample, sequenced in a study of cytomegalovirus exposure and HLA in healthy donors. The repertoire was sequenced with immunoSEQ multiplex PCR; TCRdb's copy has only in-frame clones and lacks some. The sample holds around 150,000 clones. The source material was PBMCs. The receptors originated from an older woman in good health and CMV-seronegative. Each CDR3 is given with its conserved first and last residue. The D gene is left open where the match is weak.

J gene: TRBJ1-2; V gene: TRBV18; D gene: TRBD1; CDR3 protein: CASSPSTGVGYGYTF; CDR3 DNA: TGTGCCAGCTCACCTTCGACAGGGGTGGGCTATGGCTACACCTTC
J gene: TRBJ2-7; V gene: TRBV21-1; D gene: .; CDR3 protein: CASKGEGGAEQYF; CDR3 DNA: TGTGCCAGCAAAGGGGAGGGAGGCGCCGAGCAGTACTTC
J gene: TRBJ1-1; V gene: TRBV9; D gene: TRBD1; CDR3 protein: CASSPNRGRNTEAFF; CDR3 DNA: TGTGCCAGCAGCCCCAACAGGGGGAGGAACACTGAAGCTTTCTTT
J gene: TRBJ2-7; V gene: TRBV29-1; D gene: TRBD1; CDR3 protein: CSAPRGRGYAYEQYF; CDR3 DNA: TGCAGCGCACCCCGGGGCAGGGGGTACGCCTACGAGCAGTACTTC
J gene: TRBJ2-1; V gene: TRBV10-3; D gene: TRBD2; CDR3 protein: CAISDGGSRPNEQFF; CDR3 DNA: TGTGCCATCAGTGACGGCGGGAGCAGGCCTAATGAGCAGTTCTTC
J gene: TRBJ2-7; V gene: TRBV25-1; D gene: TRBD2; CDR3 protein: CASSEYRPGGPYEQYF; CDR3 DNA: TGTGCCAGCAGTGAATATCGACCGGGGGGGCCCTACGAGCAGTACTTC
J gene: TRBJ2-2; V gene: TRBV27; D gene: .; CDR3 protein: CASSPTQRPPELFF; CDR3 DNA: TGTGCCAGCAGTCCCACACAGCGGCCTCCGGAGCTGTTTTTT
J gene: TRBJ2-5; V gene: TRBV5-6; D gene: .; CDR3 protein: CASSLVQQETQYF; CDR3 DNA: TGTGCCAGCAGCTTGGTGCAGCAAGAGACCCAGTACTTC
J gene: TRBJ2-5; V gene: TRBV5-1; D gene: .; CDR3 protein: CASSLVRETQYF; CDR3 DNA: TGCGCCAGCAGCTTGGTCAGGGAGACCCAGTACTTC
J gene: TRBJ2-7; V gene: TRBV6-5; D gene: TRBD1; CDR3 protein: CASSYSGTGGGYEQYF; CDR3 DNA: TGTGCCAGCAGTTACTCCGGGACAGGGGGCGGCTACGAGCAGTACTTC
J gene: TRBJ2-7; V gene: TRBV19; D gene: TRBD1; CDR3 protein: CASSIVQGTGAYEQYF; CDR3 DNA: TGTGCCAGTAGTATAGTCCAGGGGACAGGGGCCTACGAGCAGTACTTC
J gene: TRBJ2-1; V gene: TRBV5-1; D gene: TRBD1; CDR3 protein: CASSPWADRDEQFF; CDR3 DNA: TGCGCCAGCAGCCCTTGGGCCGACAGGGACGAGCAGTTCTTC
J gene: TRBJ2-1; V gene: TRBV6-6; D gene: .; CDR3 protein: CASSLSQGYLASEQFF; CDR3 DNA: TGTGCCAGCAGCCTCAGTCAGGGATACCTCGCGAGCGAGCAGTTCTTC
J gene: TRBJ2-7; V gene: TRBV2; D gene: .; CDR3 protein: CASRESSYEQYF; CDR3 DNA: TGTGCCAGCAGAGAGAGTTCCTACGAGCAGTACTTC
J gene: TRBJ2-3; V gene: TRBV7-2; D gene: TRBD2; CDR3 protein: CASSPRASGGGGTDTQYF; CDR3 DNA: TGTGCCAGCAGCCCCCGGGCTAGCGGGGGGGGAGGAACAGATACGCAGTATTTT
J gene: TRBJ2-7; V gene: TRBV4-2; D gene: TRBD1; CDR3 protein: CASSHADRDEVNEQYF; CDR3 DNA: TGTGCCAGCAGCCACGCGGACAGGGATGAGGTCAACGAGCAGTACTTC
J gene: TRBJ1-2; V gene: TRBV30; D gene: TRBD1; CDR3 protein: CAWSVGGTGGYYGYTF; CDR3 DNA: TGTGCCTGGAGTGTCGGCGGGACAGGGGGCTACTATGGCTACACCTTC
J gene: TRBJ2-2; V gene: TRBV29-1; D gene: .; CDR3 protein: CSGGQNTGELFF; CDR3 DNA: TGCAGCGGCGGACAGAACACCGGGGAGCTGTTTTTT
J gene: TRBJ2-1; V gene: TRBV7-7; D gene: .; CDR3 protein: CASSLGQWANEQFF; CDR3 DNA: TGTGCCAGCAGCTTAGGACAGTGGGCGAATGAGCAGTTCTTC
J gene: TRBJ2-5; V gene: TRBV19; D gene: .; CDR3 protein: CASSTRDSRGETQYF; CDR3 DNA: TGTGCCAGTAGCACAAGGGACTCCCGGGGAGAGACCCAGTACTTC
J gene: TRBJ2-3; V gene: TRBV5-1; D gene: .; CDR3 protein: CASSLALRSSTDTQYF; CDR3 DNA: TGCGCCAGCAGCTTGGCCCTCCGGTCTAGCACAGATACGCAGTATTTT
J gene: TRBJ2-5; V gene: TRBV5-1; D gene: .; CDR3 protein: CASSLSGSSQETQYF; CDR3 DNA: TGCGCCAGCAGCCTTAGCGGATCCTCCCAAGAGACCCAGTACTTC
J gene: TRBJ1-2; V gene: TRBV27; D gene: .; CDR3 protein: CASSSRTVGPYGYTF; CDR3 DNA: TGTGCCAGCAGTTCCAGGACAGTGGGCCCCTATGGCTACACCTTC
J gene: TRBJ2-4; V gene: TRBV2; D gene: .; CDR3 protein: CASSEIGSGSIQYF; CDR3 DNA: TGTGCCAGCAGTGAGATCGGCTCAGGGTCCATTCAGTACTTC
J gene: TRBJ1-5; V gene: TRBV5-8; D gene: .; CDR3 protein: CASSLRQDYQPQHF; CDR3 DNA: TGTGCCAGCAGCTTGCGACAGGACTATCAGCCCCAGCATTTT
J gene: TRBJ2-4; V gene: TRBV2; D gene: TRBD2; CDR3 protein: CASSEEKAAGGSIQYF; CDR3 DNA: TGTGCCAGCAGTGAAGAGAAGGCAGCGGGAGGTAGCATTCAGTACTTC